These 13 T cell receptor beta chains came from one sample sequenced in a study of cytomegalovirus exposure and HLA in healthy donors. In the PCR, 60 Vbeta and 13 Jbeta primers were used. Here immunoSEQ multiplex PCR was the method, and the copy in TCRdb shows in-frame clones only, minus some. The top ten clones hold around 4% of a sample with about 120,000 clones, 81% of them seen once. Sequencing was done on a sample of PBMCs. The receptors shown here come from a woman aged 25 to 45 in good health and CMV-seronegative.

This clone was observed a handful of times. V and J are TRBV28 and TRBJ2-4; D might be TRBD2 (6 bases). V lost 8 bases and J lost 1, with 12 bases in between. Looked up from germline, CDR1 is MDHEN and CDR2 is SYDVKM. This CDR3 is 14 amino acids long. The CDR3 region is CASRRRGAKNIQYF. CDR3 coding DNA: TGTGCCAGCCGGAGACGGGGGGCCAAAAACATTCAGTACTTC.

The J gene is TRBJ2-1, the V gene TRBV7-3, with TRBD2 matching over 13 bases. This CDR3 has 17 amino acids. V lost 0 bases, J lost 6 bases, and 5 bases stayed unmatched. Germline V gives CDR1 SGHTA, CDR2 FQGTGA. The CDR3 sequence is CASSLTGLAGAVNEQFF. As DNA, the CDR3 is TGTGCCAGCAGCTTAACAGGACTAGCGGGAGCCGTCAATGAGCAGTTCTTC.

The rearrangement joins TRBV10-1 to TRBJ2-7; the match to TRBD1 covers 7 bases. V gave up 6 bases and J gave up 5 bases; unmatched junction bases: 7. CDR3 size: 13 residues. Germline CDR1 is WNHNN and CDR2 is SYGVQD (reference sequence). CDR3 DNA: TGCGCCAGCAGCAGGGGGAATAGTGACGAGCAGTACTTC. Its protein is CASSRGNSDEQYF.

The sample holds many counts of this clone. V and J are TRBV5-1 and TRBJ2-3, with D perhaps matching TRBD2 (5 bases). V shed 1 base and J shed 1 base, with 10 bases lying between them. Germline CDR1 is SGHRS and CDR2 is YFSETQ. The CDR3 loop spans 15 amino acids. The CDR3 sequence: CASSLRGLRTDTQYF. The CDR3 nucleotides read TGCGCCAGCAGCTTGAGAGGGCTACGCACAGATACGCAGTATTTT. Based on the CDR3 plus reference TRBV5-1 and TRBJ2-3, the full variable domain is KAGVTQTPRYLIKTRGQQVTLSCSPISGHRSVSWYQQTPGQGLQFLFEYFSETQRNKGNFPGRFSGRQFSNSRSEMNVSTLELGDSALYLCASSLRGLRTDTQYFGPGTRLTVL.

V is TRBV10-2 and J is TRBJ2-6, with D hard to call. V was cut by 6 bases and J by 0 bases, with 6 bases left in between. From germline, CDR1 is WSHSY and CDR2 SAAADI. This CDR3 has 14 amino acids. This CDR3 is CASSLASGANVLTF. CDR3 nucleotides: TGCGCCAGCAGCCTGGCCTCTGGGGCCAACGTCCTGACTTTC.

This chain joins TRBV11-3 and TRBJ2-1; 8 bases are shared with TRBD2. The V gene end was trimmed by 1 base and the J gene end by 11 bases; junction bases not matched to a gene: 1. Germline CDR1 is SGHNT and CDR2 is YENEEA. This CDR3 is built from 12 residues. CDR3 sequence reads: CASSLAGGQQFF. CDR3 nucleotide sequence: TGTGCCAGCAGCTTAGCGGGAGGGCAGCAGTTCTTC.

As for this clone: Lacking the conserved final phenylalanine or tryptophan, this CDR3 likely reflects a read error. This chain connects TRBV6-1 to TRBJ1-2; maybe TRBD1 (5 bases). Germline loops: CDR1 MNHNS, CDR2 SASEGT. The CDR3 consists of 13 residues. V lost 0 bases, J lost 4 bases, and 6 bases lay in between. This CDR3 is CASSEAGVYGYTL. Here the CDR3 DNA reads TGTGCCAGCAGTGAAGCAGGGGTCTATGGCTACACCCTC.

In nucleotides, the CDR3 is TGTGCCAGCAGCCTCGCTGGGAGCGCTGAAGCTTTCTTT. The encoded protein is CASSLAGSAEAFF. The chain employs TRBV5-8 and TRBJ1-1; D unclear. In germline, CDR1 is SGHTS, CDR2 YDEGEE. The CDR3 runs to 13 residues. The V end was cut by 4 bases, the J end by 6 bases, with 13 bases between.

This chain links TRBV7-6 with TRBJ2-3, with 7 bases fitting TRBD1. The J segment lost 4 bases and the V segment lost 0 bases, leaving 7 bases of the junction unmatched. This CDR3 is 16 amino acids long. The germline V gene encodes CDR1 SGHVS and CDR2 FNYEAQ. The CDR3 DNA is TGTGCCAGCAGCTTAGCGTCGAGGGGGCAGGCAGATACGCAGTATTTT. It codes for CASSLASRGQADTQYF.

This chain joins TRBV7-7 and TRBJ2-5; 9 positions agree with TRBD1. The J call may be wrong; the DNA end is better matched by TRBJ2-7. The length of the CDR3 is 13 residues. Looked up from germline, CDR1 is SSHAT and CDR2 is FNYEAQ (reference sequence). Here the CDR3 reads CASSLDRGHEQYF. The CDR3 DNA sequence: TGTGCCAGCAGCTTAGACAGGGGGCACGAGCAGTACTTC.

The chain couples TRBV4-1 to TRBJ2-7; 8 bases are a match to TRBD1. V lost 1 base to trimming and J lost 7 bases; unmatched junction nucleotides: 21. This CDR3 is 19 amino acids long. CDR1 and CDR2 from the germline V gene are MGHRA and YSYEKL. CDR3 bases: TGCGCCAGCAGCCAAGTGGGAGCCAGGGGGCAAGGGACCCCTGGAGAGCAGTACTTC. Translating it yields CASSQVGARGQGTPGEQYF.

This chain joins TRBV4-3 and TRBJ2-7, with 7 bases lining up with TRBD2. Germline loops: CDR1 LGHNA, CDR2 YSLEER. There are 14 residues in the CDR3. The trim removed 0 bases at V and 3 bases at J, leaving 2 bases unmatched. Here the CDR3 reads CASSQDGGNYEQYF. CDR3 coding DNA: TGCGCCAGCAGCCAAGACGGGGGGAACTACGAGCAGTACTTC.

This rearrangement joins TRBV27 to TRBJ1-1; D ambiguous. Trimming stripped 3 bases from V and 3 bases from J, with 14 bases between. CDR3 length equals 15 residues. Germline assignment: CDR1 MNHEY and CDR2 SMNVEV (reference sequence). The CDR3 sequence is CASSLIRGRDTEAFF. The DNA of the CDR3 is TGTGCCAGCAGTTTGATTAGAGGCCGGGACACTGAAGCTTTCTTT.